The 5 T cell receptor beta chains below all came from one sample that was sequenced in a study of CD4 T cells in relation to SARS-CoV-2 and coronaviruses. Before the COVID-19 pandemic, during about 2010-2018, CD4+ T cells were taken from unexposed donors. Some clones are missing from TCRdb's copy, which holds only in-frame ones; the method was immunoSEQ multiplex PCR. The profile shows about 64,000 clones, roughly 93% of them singletons. The material sequenced was naive CD4+ T cells from PBMCs. Stated subset: naive CD4+ T cells isolated by negative enrichment. Every receptor here comes from a human donor in good health.

The chain couples TRBV9 to TRBJ2-3, with 11 positions matching TRBD2. Looked up from germline, CDR1 is SGDLS and CDR2 is YYNGEE. The CDR3 is 16 amino acids. The ends lost 3 bases at V and 3 bases at J; junction bases unmatched: 6. The chain's CDR3 is CASSASGRPGTDTQYF. CDR3 DNA: TGTGCCAGCAGCGCTAGCGGGAGGCCGGGGACAGATACGCAGTATTTT.

The CDR3 DNA sequence: TGTGCCAGCAGCTCGACTAGCGGGAGGAACACCGGGGAGCTGTTTTTT. It specifies CASSSTSGRNTGELFF. The chain employs TRBV7-3 and TRBJ2-2, with 12 nucleotides matching TRBD2. This CDR3 contains 16 residues. Germline V lookup: CDR1 SGHTA, CDR2 FQGTGA. The ends lost 4 bases at V and 1 base at J; junction bases unmatched: 1.

The chain couples TRBV7-2 to TRBJ1-1; D unclear. Trimming pared 5 bases from V and 0 bases from J, leaving 7 bases between. The CDR3 runs to 13 residues. Germline assignment: CDR1 SGHTA and CDR2 FQGNSA. The CDR3 protein is CASSQGMNTEAFF. CDR3 nucleotides: TGTGCCAGCAGCCAAGGAATGAACACTGAAGCTTTCTTT.

The rearrangement joins TRBV4-1 to TRBJ1-6; no firm D call. The CDR3 length is 17 residues. V lost 1 base and J 5 bases, leaving 15 bases between the germline ends. Germline assignment: CDR1 MGHRA and CDR2 YSYEKL. CDR3 sequence (DNA): TGCGCCAGCAGCCAAGTCGGGGTAGGGAGGGATAATTCACCCCTCCACTTT. Its protein is CASSQVGVGRDNSPLHF.

The gene calls are TRBV5-1 and TRBJ2-7; D remains ambiguous. This CDR3 has 13 amino acids. V was pared by 0 bases and J by 2 bases, with 6 bases between. The germline gives CDR1 SGHRS, CDR2 YFSETQ. CDR3 DNA sequence: TGCGCCAGCAGCTTGGATAAGGCCTACGAGCAGTACTTC. This gives the protein CASSLDKAYEQYF.